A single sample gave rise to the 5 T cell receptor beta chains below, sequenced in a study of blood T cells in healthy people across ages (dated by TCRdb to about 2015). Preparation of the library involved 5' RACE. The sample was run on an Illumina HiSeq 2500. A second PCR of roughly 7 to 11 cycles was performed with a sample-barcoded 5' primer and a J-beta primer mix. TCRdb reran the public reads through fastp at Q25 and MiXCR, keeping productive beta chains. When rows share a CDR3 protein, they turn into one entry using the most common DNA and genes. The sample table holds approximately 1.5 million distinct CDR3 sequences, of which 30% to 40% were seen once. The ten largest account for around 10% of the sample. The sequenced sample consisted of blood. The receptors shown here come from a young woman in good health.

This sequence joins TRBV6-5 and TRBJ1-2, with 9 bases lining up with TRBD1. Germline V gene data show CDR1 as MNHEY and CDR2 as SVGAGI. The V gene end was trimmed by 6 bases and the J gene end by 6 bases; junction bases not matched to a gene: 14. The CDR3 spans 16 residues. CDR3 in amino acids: CASSSVRGTGKDGYTF. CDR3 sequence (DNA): TGTGCCAGCAGCTCCGTCAGGGGGACAGGGAAAGATGGCTACACCTTC.

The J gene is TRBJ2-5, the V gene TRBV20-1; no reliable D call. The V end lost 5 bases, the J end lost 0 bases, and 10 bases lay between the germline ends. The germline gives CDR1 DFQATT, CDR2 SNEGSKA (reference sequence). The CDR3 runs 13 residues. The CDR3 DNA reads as TGCAGTGCTTCGGGCCCGTACCAAGAGACCCAGTACTTC. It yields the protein CSASGPYQETQYF.

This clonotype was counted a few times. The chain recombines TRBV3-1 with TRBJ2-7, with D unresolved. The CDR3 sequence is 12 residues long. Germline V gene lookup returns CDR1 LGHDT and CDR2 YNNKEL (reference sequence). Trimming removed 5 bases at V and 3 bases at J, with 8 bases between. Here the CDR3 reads CASSNLDYEQYF. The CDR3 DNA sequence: TGTGCCAGCAGCAACCTGGACTACGAGCAGTACTTC.

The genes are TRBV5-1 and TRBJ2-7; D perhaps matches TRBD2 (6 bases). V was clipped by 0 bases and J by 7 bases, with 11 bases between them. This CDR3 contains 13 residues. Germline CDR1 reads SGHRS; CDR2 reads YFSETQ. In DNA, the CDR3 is TGCGCCAGCAGCTTGGATCTGGGGAGGGAGCAGTACTTC. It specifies CASSLDLGREQYF.

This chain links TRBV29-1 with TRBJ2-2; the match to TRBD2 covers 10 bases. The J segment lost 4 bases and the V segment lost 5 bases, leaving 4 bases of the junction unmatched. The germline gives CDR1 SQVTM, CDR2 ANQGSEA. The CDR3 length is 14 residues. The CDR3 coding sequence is TGCAGCGTTCTAGCGGGGGAACCCACCGGGGAGCTGTTTTTT. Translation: CSVLAGEPTGELFF.